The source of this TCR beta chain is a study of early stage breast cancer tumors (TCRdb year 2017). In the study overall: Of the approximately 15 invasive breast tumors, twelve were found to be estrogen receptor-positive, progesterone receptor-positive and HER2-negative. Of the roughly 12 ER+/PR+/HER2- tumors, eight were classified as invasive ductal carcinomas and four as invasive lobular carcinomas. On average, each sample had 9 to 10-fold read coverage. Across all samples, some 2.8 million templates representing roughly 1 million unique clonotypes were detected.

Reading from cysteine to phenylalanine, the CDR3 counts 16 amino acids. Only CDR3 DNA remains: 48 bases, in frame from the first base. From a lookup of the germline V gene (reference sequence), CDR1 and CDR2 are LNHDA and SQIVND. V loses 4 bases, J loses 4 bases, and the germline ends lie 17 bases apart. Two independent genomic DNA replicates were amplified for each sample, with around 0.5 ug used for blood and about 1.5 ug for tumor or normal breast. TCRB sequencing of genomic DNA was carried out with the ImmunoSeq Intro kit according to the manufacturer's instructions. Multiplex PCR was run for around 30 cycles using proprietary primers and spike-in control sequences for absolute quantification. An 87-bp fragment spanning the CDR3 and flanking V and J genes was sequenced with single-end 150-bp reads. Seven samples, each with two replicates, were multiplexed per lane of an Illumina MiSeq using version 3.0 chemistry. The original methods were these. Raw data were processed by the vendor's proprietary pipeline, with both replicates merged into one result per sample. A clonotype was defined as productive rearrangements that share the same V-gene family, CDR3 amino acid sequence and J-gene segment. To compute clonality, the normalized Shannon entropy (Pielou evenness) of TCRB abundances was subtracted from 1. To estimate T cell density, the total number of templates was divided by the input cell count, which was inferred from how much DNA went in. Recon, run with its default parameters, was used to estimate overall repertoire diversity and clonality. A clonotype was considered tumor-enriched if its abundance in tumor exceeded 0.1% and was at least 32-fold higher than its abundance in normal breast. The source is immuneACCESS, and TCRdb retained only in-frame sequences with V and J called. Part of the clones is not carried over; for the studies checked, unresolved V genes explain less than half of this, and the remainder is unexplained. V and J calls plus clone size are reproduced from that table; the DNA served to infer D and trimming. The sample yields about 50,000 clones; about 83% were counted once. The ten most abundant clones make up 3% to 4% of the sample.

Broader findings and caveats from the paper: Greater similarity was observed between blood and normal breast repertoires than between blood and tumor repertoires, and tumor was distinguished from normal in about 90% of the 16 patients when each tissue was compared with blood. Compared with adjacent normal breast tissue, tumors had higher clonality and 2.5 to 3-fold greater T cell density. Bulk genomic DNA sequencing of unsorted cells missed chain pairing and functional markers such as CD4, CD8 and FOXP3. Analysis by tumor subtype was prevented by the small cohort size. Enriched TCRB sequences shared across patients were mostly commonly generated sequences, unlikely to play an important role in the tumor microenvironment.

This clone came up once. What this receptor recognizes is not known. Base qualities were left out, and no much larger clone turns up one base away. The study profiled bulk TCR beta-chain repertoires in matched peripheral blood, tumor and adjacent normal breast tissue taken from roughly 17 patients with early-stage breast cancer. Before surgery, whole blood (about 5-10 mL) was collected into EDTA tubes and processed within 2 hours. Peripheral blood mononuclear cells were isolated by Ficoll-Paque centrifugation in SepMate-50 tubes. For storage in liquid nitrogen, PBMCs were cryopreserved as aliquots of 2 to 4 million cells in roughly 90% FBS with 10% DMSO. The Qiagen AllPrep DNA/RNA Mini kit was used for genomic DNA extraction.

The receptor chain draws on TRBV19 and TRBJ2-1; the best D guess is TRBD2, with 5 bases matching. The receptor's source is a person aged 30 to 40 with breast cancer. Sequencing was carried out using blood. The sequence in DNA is TGTGCCAGTAGTAGGGCGGGTGAGGGTACTTACAATGAGCAGTTCTTC. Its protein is CASSRAGEGTYNEQFF.